The TCR beta chain under discussion was sequenced for a study of shared clonotypes between healthy human individuals. Findings of the study overall: The generation probabilities recorded for non-shared clonotypes fell below those of clonotypes shared by all four donors. Represented genetic and exposure-history diversity was restricted by having few donors.

TCRdb's copy holds only in-frame clones and misses some; the assay was immunoSEQ multiplex PCR. The sample consists of roughly 2.5 million clones, 85% to 95% of them appearing once. Worth noting for this clone: The target antigen is unknown.

The CDR3 consists of 14 residues. Per germline, CDR1 SNHLY and CDR2 FYNNEI. Between the trimmed V and J ends, which lost 10 bases and 0 bases, there was a span of 14 bases. The sequence was collected from a man between 18 and 29 years old in good health. This chain joins TRBV2 and TRBJ2-3, with TRBD2 as a possible D gene (6 bases). Specimen: naive CD4+ T cells sorted from blood. This sample's subset: CD45RA+ positively selected. CDR3 sequence (DNA): TGTGCCACAAAGGAGGGCCGAAGCACAGATACGCAGTATTTT. Residues: CATKEGRSTDTQYF.